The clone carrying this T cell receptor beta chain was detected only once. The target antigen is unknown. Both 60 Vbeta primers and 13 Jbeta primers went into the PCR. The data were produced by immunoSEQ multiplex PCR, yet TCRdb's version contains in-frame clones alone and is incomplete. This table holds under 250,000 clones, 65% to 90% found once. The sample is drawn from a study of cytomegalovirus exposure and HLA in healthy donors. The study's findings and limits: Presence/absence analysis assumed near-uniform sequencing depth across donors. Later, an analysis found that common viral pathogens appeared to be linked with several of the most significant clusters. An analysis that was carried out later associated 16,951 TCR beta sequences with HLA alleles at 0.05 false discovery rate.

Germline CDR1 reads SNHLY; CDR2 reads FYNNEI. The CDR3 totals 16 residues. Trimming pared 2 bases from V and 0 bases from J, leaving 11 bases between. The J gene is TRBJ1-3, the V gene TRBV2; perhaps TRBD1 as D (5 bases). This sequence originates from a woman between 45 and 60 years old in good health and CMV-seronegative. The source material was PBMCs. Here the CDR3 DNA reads TGTGCCAGCAGTGAAAGCGAGACAGCCTCTGGAAACACCATATATTTT. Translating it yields CASSESETASGNTIYF. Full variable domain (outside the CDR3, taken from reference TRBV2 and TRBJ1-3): EPEVTQTPSHQVTQMGQEVILRCVPISNHLYFYWYRQILGQKVEFLVSFYNNEISEKSEIFDDQFSVERPDGSNFTLKIRSTKLEDSAMYFCASSESETASGNTIYFGEGSWLTVV.